This is a list of T cell receptor beta chains from one sample in a study of blood T cell repertoires in COVID-19. TCRdb's copy holds only in-frame clones and misses some; the assay was immunoSEQ multiplex PCR. The profile shows some 120,000 clones, more than 70% of them singletons. The sequenced material came from peripheral blood. Receptors were obtained from a man older than 75 with active or convalescent COVID-19. Both conserved end residues are part of each CDR3. A D gene is named only where the DNA matches it firmly. Some rows mark clone size as missing; the rest say once, few, many or name a class of expanded clone.

size,D,J,length,V,DNA,CDR3
NA,TRBD1,TRBJ2-7,14,TRBV28,TGTGCCAGCAGTTTGCGGCCAGGGGGCTACGAGCAGTACTTC,CASSLRPGGYEQYF
NA,NA,TRBJ1-2,15,TRBV28,TGTGCCAGCAGTTTCCCGTCGGACACTAACTATGGCTACACCTTC,CASSFPSDTNYGYTF
once,TRBD2,TRBJ2-7,15,TRBV10-3,TGTGCCATCAGTGCGGCCGGGACTAGCGGCTACGAGCAGTACTTC,CAISAAGTSGYEQYF
NA,NA,TRBJ2-1,13,TRBV18,TGTGCCAGCTCGTGGGGGGAGAGTAATGAGCAGTTCTTC,CASSWGESNEQFF
NA,TRBD2,TRBJ2-3,19,TRBV4-3,TGCGCCAGCAGCCAAGAAGCGCTAACCTTAGCGGGGGGAACAGATACGCAGTATTTT,CASSQEALTLAGGTDTQYF
once,NA,TRBJ1-6,13,TRBV30,TGTGCCTGGAGTGAGGCAGGAGGATCACCCCTCCACTTT,CAWSEAGGSPLHF
NA,TRBD1,TRBJ1-6,15,TRBV7-2,TGTGCCAGCAGCTTGGGAGGACAGGTTAAATCACCCCTCCACTTT,CASSLGGQVKSPLHF
NA,TRBD1,TRBJ1-5,14,TRBV19,TGTGCCAGTAGGACGACAGGGTTTGTTCAGCCCCAGCATTTT,CASRTTGFVQPQHF
NA,NA,TRBJ1-6,17,TRBV7-2,TGTGCCAGCAGCCCCGCGGGGGCCGGGTCCTATAATTCACCCCTCCACTTT,CASSPAGAGSYNSPLHF
NA,TRBD2,TRBJ2-2,15,TRBV7-9,TGTGCCAGCAGTCCTAGCGGGGGGAATCCCGGGGAGCTGTTTTTT,CASSPSGGNPGELFF
NA,TRBD1,TRBJ2-1,16,TRBV30,TGTGCCTGGAAAAAATCCGGGACAGGGCCCTACAATGAGCAGTTCTTC,CAWKKSGTGPYNEQFF
NA,TRBD1,TRBJ1-2,15,TRBV6-1,TGTGCCAGCAGCGACAGGGCTCGTGAGTGGAATGGCTACACCTTC,CASSDRAREWNGYTF
NA,NA,TRBJ2-2,17,TRBV7-6,TGTGCCAGCAGCTTACCAACTAGCTCTCCGAACACCGGGGAGCTGTTTTTT,CASSLPTSSPNTGELFF
NA,NA,TRBJ2-2,15,TRBV24-1,TGTGCCACCAGTGATCCCGACACGAACACCGGGGAGCTGTTTTTT,CATSDPDTNTGELFF
NA,NA,TRBJ1-2,16,TRBV4-1,TGCGCCAGCAGCCAAACTCCGTCCGGGACAACCGATGGCTACACCTTC,CASSQTPSGTTDGYTF
once,TRBD1,TRBJ2-1,14,TRBV6-6,TGTGCCAGCAGTCCCCGACAGGGGGCATGGGAGCAGTTCTTC,CASSPRQGAWEQFF
NA,NA,TRBJ1-1,14,TRBV6-2/TRBV6-3,TGTGCCAGCAGTTACTTGGCAGGGAACACTGAAGCTTTCTTT,CASSYLAGNTEAFF
NA,NA,TRBJ1-4,16,TRBV7-9,TGTGCCAGCAGCTTAGGAGCGGGGTGGGACAATGAAAAACTGTTTTTT,CASSLGAGWDNEKLFF
NA,TRBD1,TRBJ1-5,15,TRBV19,TGTGCCAGTAGACAAGACAGGGGGGAACATCAGCCCCAGCATTTT,CASRQDRGEHQPQHF
once,NA,TRBJ1-1,13,TRBV18,TGTGCCAGCTGGGGGGGGGCGTTGGCTGAAGCTTTCTTT,CASWGGALAEAFF
NA,NA,TRBJ2-5,13,TRBV2,TGTGCCAACCAACCGGGGGTTCAAGAGACCCAGTACTTC,CANQPGVQETQYF
NA,TRBD2,TRBJ2-3,15,TRBV19,TGTGCCAGTAGTAAACTAGCGGGGAATAAGGATTCGCAGTATTTT,CASSKLAGNKDSQYF
NA,NA,TRBJ1-2,14,TRBV4-1,TGCGCCAGCAGCGGAACCGGAGCTAACTATGGCTACACCTTC,CASSGTGANYGYTF
NA,TRBD2,TRBJ2-3,16,TRBV3-1/TRBV3-2,TGTGCCAGCAGCCGGGGCGGGAGGCACCACACAGATACGCAGTATTTT,CASSRGGRHHTDTQYF
NA,NA,TRBJ1-3,13,TRBV6-4,TGTGCCAGCAGTGAGAGCTCTGGAAACACCATATATTTT,CASSESSGNTIYF
NA,NA,TRBJ2-7,16,TRBV3-1/TRBV3-2,TGTGCCAGCAGCCGAACCCCTCGACTATCCTCCTACGAGCAGTACTTC,CASSRTPRLSSYEQYF
NA,NA,TRBJ1-5,16,TRBV15,TGTGCCACCAGCAGGAGAAAAGGGGAGGGCAATCAGCCCCAGCATTTT,CATSRRKGEGNQPQHF
NA,TRBD1,TRBJ2-2,14,TRBV5-4,TGTGCCAGCAGCTTGGACAGGGGGGACGGGGAGCTGTTTTTT,CASSLDRGDGELFF